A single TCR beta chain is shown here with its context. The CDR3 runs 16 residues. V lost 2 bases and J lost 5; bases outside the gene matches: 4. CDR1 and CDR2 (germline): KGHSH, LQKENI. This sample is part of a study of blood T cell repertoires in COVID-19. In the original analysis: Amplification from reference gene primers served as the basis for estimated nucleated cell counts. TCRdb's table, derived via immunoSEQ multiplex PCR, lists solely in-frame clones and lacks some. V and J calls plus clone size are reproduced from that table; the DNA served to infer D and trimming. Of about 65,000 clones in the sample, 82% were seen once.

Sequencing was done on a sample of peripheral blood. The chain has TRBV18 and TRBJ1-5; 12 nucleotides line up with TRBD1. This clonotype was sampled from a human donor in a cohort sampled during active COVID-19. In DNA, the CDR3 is TGTGCCAGCTCACCAACCGGGACAGGGGGCTATCAGCCCCAGCATTTT. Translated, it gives CASSPTGTGGYQPQHF.